This paragraph reports one T cell receptor (beta chain). What it binds is not known. The sample originates from a study of OX40 agonist ivuxolimab in advanced cancers. The CDR3 has 14 residues. The germline V gene has CDR1 LGHNA and CDR2 YNFKEQ. Trimming took off 1 base at V and 5 bases at J, with 9 bases between the two ends. Study-level points and caveats: Some patients without response likewise showed low normalized clonal expansion.

Generated by immunoSEQ multiplex PCR, the TCRdb table keeps only in-frame clones and is missing some. The data hold 98,000 or so clones, with around 85% observed a single time. The V call is TRBV4-2, the J call TRBJ2-1; no clear D. The input for sequencing was CD4+ or CD8+ T cells sorted from blood, taken in a trial of the OX40 agonist ivuxolimab. This clonotype originated in an adult with an advanced solid tumor such as melanoma, head and neck, liver or kidney cancer. The CDR3 region is CASSQVADNNEQFF. The CDR3, as DNA: TGTGCCAGCAGCCAAGTAGCTGATAACAATGAGCAGTTCTTC.